This TCR beta chain came from a study of identical twins (dated by TCRdb to the mid-2010s). Regarding the research as a whole: To test whether fetal clonotypes persist, this study deep-sequenced TCR alpha and beta repertoires from monozygotic twins, from unrelated adults of various ages, and from cord blood. Replicate twin experiments were performed at different times using different library preparation protocols to rule out contamination. The investigation overall reported the following: Zero-insertion analyses could be partly confounded by invariant T cells such as MAIT and iNKT, although diverse VJ usage argued against such confounding for most clonotypes. Abundant cord blood beta clonotypes had fewer insertions, young adult naive repertoires showed a similar but weaker trend, and memory repertoires showed no such trend. The excess sharing between twins in beta out-of-frame sequences was weaker because fewer shared sequences reduced the signal-to-noise ratio. Compared with coincidental sharing between unrelated individuals, an excess of low generation-probability sequences was observed among out-of-frame TCR alpha sequences shared between twins. Conclusions relied on cross-sectional statistical analysis, since the same donors could not be followed over many years. Recombination models systematically underestimated out-of-frame TCR alpha sharing in monozygotic twins but agreed with sharing between unrelated individuals.

The library was prepared using 5' RACE. These reads were obtained on an Illumina HiSeq 2000. A universal primer binding site was added through template switching, and the final cDNA carried a unique molecular identifier so that TCR cDNA molecules could be counted accurately. First-strand cDNA for TCR alpha and beta chains was synthesized from specific primers in the conserved constant-segment region. To control for contamination, each cDNA library was double barcoded with a SMART-Mk sample barcode plus Illumina barcodes. TruSeq adapter sequences, together with Illumina sample barcodes, were added in two successive PCR steps. The Illumina HiSeq platform was used with custom primers to sequence TCR alpha and beta cDNA libraries. The study's processing was this. Raw reads were processed with MiGEC to extract unique molecular identifiers, and MiXCR was used to determine CDR3 positions. For each individual, recombination models were inferred using an EM algorithm with the repgenHMM and IGoR tools. Shared clonotypes were analyzed with the tcR package in R, and sharing was normalized by the product of cloneset sizes. To study raw recombination without the effects of thymic and clonal selection, out-of-frame nonproductive sequences were analyzed. TCRdb trimmed public reads at Q25 via fastp, called clones via MiXCR and kept in-frame beta chains. Rows with one shared CDR3 protein collapse into an entry with the most common genes and DNA. These V and J calls rely on TCRdb rather than the paper's analysis. Across this sample there are roughly 750,000 distinct CDR3 sequences, with about 20% seen only once. Approximately 4.3% of the sample is in the top ten clones.

Note on this clonotype: What this receptor recognizes is not known. Per-nucleotide qualities are absent, and no much larger clonotype sits a single base away.

Germline trimming amounts to 6 bases on V and 9 bases on J, with 16 as the count of junction bases outside the gene matches. Spanning cysteine to phenylalanine, the CDR3 consists of 15 amino acids. Of all the DNA, just the CDR3 is kept, 45 bases in frame from base 1. CDR1 and CDR2, looked up from the germline V gene (reference sequence), are DFQATT and SNEGSKA. Every donor was a healthy Caucasian. The twin cohort comprised three pairs of female monozygotic twins, all aged roughly 18 to 30 years. The RNA used for TCR libraries was isolated from peripheral blood mononuclear cells. The same data also contributed to another study, on T cells expressing NK-cell markers. According to the second study: Fewer than ten donors provided sorted CD3+CD56+NKG2C+, CD3+CD56+NKG2C- and CD3+CD56-NKG2C+ T-cell subsets, whose TCR beta-chain repertoires were profiled. Among the eight sequenced donors, only one was HCMV-seronegative, while the other seven were HCMV-seropositive. In several experiments an anti-gammadeltaTCR antibody was added to restrict sorting to alphabetaTCR-expressing T cells. In several donors, the dominant CD3+CD56+NKG2C+ clonotypes were found to rank among the top 10 CD8+ clonotypes and to make up about 1.0-7.5% of CD8+ T cells. Those dominant clonotypes were again the most abundant among CD3+CD56-NKG2C+ cells in a few donors, at roughly 25-65%. Whether the expanded NKG2C-expressing T cell clones were specific for HCMV antigens was left unclear. The study sequenced eight donors, all healthy volunteers chosen at random: three men and five women. HCMV-specific IgG was detected in serum with a commercial ELISA kit to determine HCMV serostatus. For about six donors, bulk peripheral blood T-cell repertoires were also sequenced from unsorted PBMC. MIGEC was used to demultiplex reads and group reads by UMI, and MiTCR was used to assemble and quantify clonotypes. Only TCR cDNA sequences supported by at least two reads were kept to exclude erroneous sequences. The tcR package was used for downstream repertoire analysis, with clonotypes matched between fractions based on CDR3 nucleotide sequence plus V segment. VDJmatch was used to annotate antigen specificity against VDJdb, with one amino acid substitution in CDR3 allowed.

Sequencing was done on a sample of PBMCs. The sequence was collected from a woman aged 18-30 years in good health. Recombination connected TRBV20-1 to TRBJ2-4; 8 middle bases align to TRBD2. The CDR3 amino acid sequence is: CSATHGGAGEGIQYF. The DNA reads TGCAGTGCAACTCACGGGGGGGCGGGCGAGGGCATTCAGTACTTC.